This entry lists 24 T cell receptor beta chains sequenced from one sample in a study of identical twins (dated by TCRdb to 2016 to 2018). The library was generated by 5' RACE. Sequenced on an Illumina HiSeq 2000. TCRdb handled the public reads itself, with Q25 trimming in fastp and clone calling in MiXCR, and kept productive beta chains. Every CDR3 protein is listed once, alongside the most common genes and DNA of its rows. The sample table holds fewer than 250,000 distinct CDR3 sequences, of which around a tenth were seen once. Jointly, the top ten make up 4.5% to 5.5% of the sample. The sample comprised memory (CD45RO+) T cells sorted from blood. The sample's cell subset or site label is to be understood as: CD45RO+ enriched T cells. Source of these receptors: a woman in her late teens or twenties in good health.

This clonotype is labeled medium-sized (0.01 to 0.1%). The chain uses TRBV5-1 and TRBJ1-1; D is possibly TRBD1 (6 bases). V lost 1 base to trimming and J lost 5 bases, with 15 bases between them. The length of the CDR3 is 15 residues. Germline CDR1 SGHRS, CDR2 YFSETQ. Here the CDR3 reads CASSLLGQRGTEAFF. As DNA, the CDR3 is TGCGCCAGCAGCTTGTTAGGACAGAGGGGAACTGAAGCTTTCTTT.

For this clonotype: One end of the junction is discordant with germline, which a read error may explain. The rearrangement uses TRBV3-1 and TRBJ2-1, with D possibly being TRBD1 or TRBD2 (6 bases each). There are 17 residues in the CDR3. Germline V CDR1 and CDR2: LGHDT, YNNKEL (reference sequence). DNA of the CDR3: TGTGCCTGCAGCAAGGAGGTAGCTGGGGGGCCTGGTAGTGAGCAGTTCTTC. Amino acid sequence: CACSKEVAGGPGSEQFF.

A few counts support this clonotype. The chain recombines TRBV6-1 with TRBJ1-4; unclear D gene. Per germline, CDR1 MNHNS and CDR2 SASEGT. V was clipped by 2 bases and J by 9 bases, with 16 bases between them. CDR3 size: 15 residues. The CDR3 loop reads CASSEWSGSRQKLFF. In DNA form, the CDR3 reads TGTGCCAGCAGTGAATGGTCCGGTTCAAGGCAAAAACTGTTTTTT.

This clonotype was observed a few times. The chain has TRBV29-1 and TRBJ2-1; 8 bases are shared with TRBD2. The length of the CDR3 is 15 residues. Trimming at V came to 4 bases and at J to 1 base, leaving 6 bases not matched to a gene. Germline CDR1 reads SQVTM; CDR2 reads ANQGSEA. DNA for the CDR3: TGCAGCGTTGCGGGGGGGCAGGGATCCTACAATGAGCAGTTCTTC. Protein: CSVAGGQGSYNEQFF.

The chain employs TRBV27 and TRBJ1-2; TRBD1 is a possible D gene (5 bases). Germline CDR1 and CDR2: MNHEY and SMNVEV (reference sequence). Trimming took 6 bases from V and 3 from J, leaving 20 bases between them. The CDR3 consists of 16 residues. For the CDR3, the DNA is TGTGCCAGCAGCCGATATGGCGGAGTCAGGGACTATGGCTACACCTTC. It translates to CASSRYGGVRDYGYTF.

This clonotype was seen only a few times. The J gene is TRBJ2-6, the V gene TRBV20-1; D is unclear. The germline gives CDR1 DFQATT, CDR2 SNEGSKA (reference sequence). The germline V and J ends were trimmed by 5 bases and 0 bases, with 2 bases remaining between them. The CDR3 totals 12 residues. As DNA, the CDR3 is TGCAGTGCTCTCTCTGGGGCCAACGTCCTGACTTTC. This gives the protein CSALSGANVLTF.

The chain carries TRBV2 and TRBJ2-2; D is unclear. CDR1 and CDR2 (germline): SNHLY, FYNNEI. CDR3 length: 13 residues. Trimming left V 3 bases short and J 2 bases short, with 4 bases between. The CDR3 spells CASSEANTGELFF. Written as DNA, the CDR3 is TGTGCCAGCAGTGAGGCTAACACCGGGGAGCTGTTTTTT.

This clonotype was found many times. The chain has TRBV27 and TRBJ2-1; weak D call: TRBD2 (5 bases). Per germline, CDR1 MNHEY and CDR2 SMNVEV (reference sequence). The V end was cut by 0 bases, the J end by 4 bases, with 16 bases between. This CDR3 is built from 17 residues. CDR3 in DNA: TGTGCCAGCAGTTTATCGTCCCTGCGGGTGGGGTACAATGAGCAGTTCTTC. Translation: CASSLSSLRVGYNEQFF.

The chain is built from TRBV5-1 and TRBJ2-3; no definite D call. The V gene's germline CDR1 is SGHRS and CDR2 YFSETQ. This CDR3 contains 16 residues. Trimming cost V 4 bases and J 1 base, with 16 bases left between them. CDR3 coding DNA: TGCGCCAGCAGCCCCGGGCGTCCTGATGGCACAGATACGCAGTATTTT. Amino acid sequence: CASSPGRPDGTDTQYF.

The chain has TRBV10-3 and TRBJ2-5, with 7 bases fitting TRBD2. Germline assignment: CDR1 ENHRY and CDR2 SYGVKD. The junction had 3 bases not matched to a gene; V was cut back by 2 bases and J by 3 bases. The CDR3 totals 14 residues. This CDR3 reads CAISEGGTKETQYF. Written as DNA, the CDR3 is TGTGCCATCAGTGAGGGGGGGACTAAAGAGACCCAGTACTTC.

This chain uses TRBV12-3 or TRBV12-4 with TRBJ2-6, with D unresolved. V gave up 5 bases and J gave up 4 bases, with 9 bases separating them. This CDR3 spans 14 amino acids. The CDR3 spells CASSPRPGANVLTF. DNA for the CDR3: TGTGCCAGCAGTCCGAGACCAGGGGCCAACGTCCTGACTTTC.

This clonotype has a handful of counts. The CDR3 region is CSVLGGGETQYF. In DNA form, the CDR3 reads TGCAGCGTTTTGGGGGGGGGAGAGACCCAGTACTTC. The chain is built from TRBV29-1 and TRBJ2-5; TRBD2 aligns across 7 bases. The ends lost 5 bases at V and 4 bases at J; junction bases unmatched: 4. The length of the CDR3 is 12 residues. Germline-derived CDR1 and CDR2 are SQVTM and ANQGSEA.

This clonotype was recorded many times. The CDR3 spells CAISDWQTGLSYEQYF. The DNA of the CDR3 is TGTGCCATCAGCGACTGGCAGACTGGACTGTCCTACGAGCAGTACTTC. The chain is built from TRBV10-3 and TRBJ2-7; tentatively, D is TRBD2 (5 bases). Germline-derived CDR1 and CDR2 are ENHRY and SYGVKD. The V end lost 6 bases, the J end lost 1 base, and 19 bases lay between the germline ends. The CDR3 covers 16 residues.

This clonotype was seen only a few times. The chain has TRBV5-1 and TRBJ1-1; TRBD1 agrees at 7 bases. Germline CDR1 reads SGHRS; CDR2 reads YFSETQ. This CDR3 contains 14 residues. V dropped 1 base and J dropped 3; count of bases not matched to a gene: 3. In DNA form, the CDR3 reads TGCGCCAGCAGCTTGACAGGGGTCGACACTGAAGCTTTCTTT. Translation: CASSLTGVDTEAFF.

This clonotype appeared a few times. The chain uses TRBV18 and TRBJ1-2; 7 bases match TRBD1. This CDR3 contains 13 residues. The germline CDR1 and CDR2 sequences are KGHSH and LQKENI. V trimming: 3 bases; J trimming: 8 bases; junction bases outside the gene matches: 6. The CDR3 DNA is TGTGCCAGCTCACCCGACAGGGTTGACGGCTACACCTTC. Protein: CASSPDRVDGYTF.

This clonotype came up a few times. The chain carries TRBV2 and TRBJ1-4; 8 nucleotides match TRBD1. J lost 8 bases, V lost 8 bases, and 10 bases had no gene match. The CDR3 runs 14 residues. Germline loops: CDR1 SNHLY, CDR2 FYNNEI. The CDR3 sequence: CASGYTGGGEKLFF. CDR3 nucleotide sequence: TGTGCCAGCGGCTACACAGGGGGGGGGGAAAAACTGTTTTTT.

In its sample, this clonotype was seen a few times. The rearrangement uses TRBV7-9 and TRBJ2-1; D assignment may be TRBD1 or TRBD2 (5 bases each). The germline gives CDR1 SEHNR, CDR2 FQNEAQ (reference sequence). This CDR3 has 14 amino acids. Trimming pared 0 bases from V and 5 bases from J, leaving 8 bases between. CDR3 residues: CASSLAGTNNEQFF. DNA of the CDR3: TGTGCCAGCAGCTTAGCTGGGACCAACAATGAGCAGTTCTTC.

This clonotype was recorded many times. The rearrangement links TRBV12-3 or TRBV12-4 to TRBJ2-1, with a tentative D call TRBD1 (5 bases). The CDR3 is 15 amino acids. The V gene lost 5 bases and the J gene lost 1 base, with 12 bases spanning the gap. The CDR3, as DNA: TGTGCCAGCAGTCCAGGGCATTGGTCCTACAATGAGCAGTTCTTC. It translates to CASSPGHWSYNEQFF.

The V gene is TRBV19, the J gene TRBJ2-1, with 10 bases aligning to TRBD2. Trimming removed 3 bases from V and 4 bases from J; junction bases left unmatched: 3. The CDR3 is 15 residues long. CDR1 and CDR2 (germline): LNHDA, SQIVND (reference sequence). The CDR3, as DNA: TGTGCCAGTAGTATCAGCGGGAGGGGGTACAATGAGCAGTTCTTC. Translation gives CASSISGRGYNEQFF.

This clonotype was found many times. The J gene is TRBJ1-2, the V gene TRBV29-1, with D perhaps matching TRBD1 (5 bases). V was clipped by 8 bases and J by 4 bases, with 17 bases between them. This CDR3 region has 13 residues. Germline V gene lookup returns CDR1 SQVTM and CDR2 ANQGSEA. In nucleotides, the CDR3 is TGCAGCTTCGTCAGCGGGGACTTCTATGGCTACACCTTC. The encoded protein is CSFVSGDFYGYTF. The entire variable domain, with the rest obtained from reference TRBV29-1 and TRBJ1-2, is as follows: SAVISQKPSRDICQRGTSLTIQCQVDSQVTMMFWYRQQPGQSLTLIATANQGSEATYESGFVIDKFPISRPNLTFSTLTVSNMSPEDSSIYLCSFVSGDFYGYTFGSGTRLTVV.

The gene calls are TRBV27 and TRBJ1-2; D is uncertain. The CDR3 totals 13 residues. CDR1 and CDR2 from the germline V gene are MNHEY and SMNVEV (reference sequence). V gave up 5 bases and J gave up 3 bases, with 10 bases separating them. The CDR3, as DNA: TGTGCCAGCAGTAGCCTAAAGGACTATGGCTACACCTTC. This codes for CASSSLKDYGYTF.

This clonotype was seen repeatedly, ten times or more. The V gene is TRBV5-6, the J gene TRBJ2-1; D perhaps matches TRBD1 (5 bases). There are 15 residues in the CDR3. Trimming removed 4 bases at V and 0 bases at J, with 11 bases between. Germline-derived CDR1 and CDR2 are SGHDT and YYEEEE. The CDR3 DNA reads as TGTGCCAGCAGCGTCAGGGAAGACTCCTACAATGAGCAGTTCTTC. It is translated as CASSVREDSYNEQFF. Complete variable domain (other parts from reference TRBV5-6 and TRBJ2-1): DAGVTQSPTHLIKTRGQQVTLRCSPKSGHDTVSWYQQALGQGPQFIFQYYEEEERQRGNFPDRFSGHQFPNYSSELNVNALLLGDSALYLCASSVREDSYNEQFFGPGTRLTVL.

This clonotype was recorded a few times. The chain joins TRBV11-2 to TRBJ2-7, with TRBD2 matching over 9 bases. Germline V gene sequence: CDR1 SGHAT, CDR2 FQNNGV. V dropped 5 bases and J dropped 3; count of bases not matched to a gene: 5. The CDR3 has 14 residues. The chain's CDR3 is CASSELAGVYEQYF. CDR3 in DNA: TGTGCCAGCAGCGAATTAGCGGGGGTCTACGAGCAGTACTTC.

This clonotype has only a few counts. At one end the junction does not follow the germline gene, possibly because of a read error. The chain joins TRBV7-9 to TRBJ2-5, with 8 bases that match TRBD2. The CDR3 has 12 residues. Per germline, CDR1 SEHNR and CDR2 FQNEAQ (reference sequence). The CDR3: CASSARSRGDDF. CDR3 bases: TGTGCCAGCAGCGCCCGCTCGCGGGGGGATGACTTC.